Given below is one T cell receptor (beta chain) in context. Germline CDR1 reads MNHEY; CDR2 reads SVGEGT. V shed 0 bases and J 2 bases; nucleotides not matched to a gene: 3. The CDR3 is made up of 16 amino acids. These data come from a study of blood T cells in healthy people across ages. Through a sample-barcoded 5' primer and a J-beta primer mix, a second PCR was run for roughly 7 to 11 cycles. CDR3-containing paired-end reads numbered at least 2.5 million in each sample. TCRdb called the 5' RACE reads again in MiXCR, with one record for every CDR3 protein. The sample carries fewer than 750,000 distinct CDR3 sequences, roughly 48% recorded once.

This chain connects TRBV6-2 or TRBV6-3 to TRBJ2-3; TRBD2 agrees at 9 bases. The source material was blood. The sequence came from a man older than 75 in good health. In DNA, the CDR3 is TGTGCCAGCAGTTACTCAGCGGGGGGTCACACAGATACGCAGTATTTT. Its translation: CASSYSAGGHTDTQYF.